The 17 T cell receptor beta chains presented below share a single source sample, sequenced in a study of PD-1 blockade in classical Hodgkin lymphoma. Here immunoSEQ multiplex PCR was the method, and the copy in TCRdb shows in-frame clones only, minus some. Here the sample spans approximately 29,000 clones, roughly 82% being singletons. Time point indicated: cycle 4 day 1 (C4D1), after 6 weeks of nivolumab. All trial patients relapsed after autologous stem cell transplantation. The material was peripheral blood mononuclear cells (PBMCs), obtained before the fourth cycle of nivolumab. The receptor set was obtained from a human donor with classical Hodgkin lymphoma.

The chain uses TRBV27 and TRBJ1-1; D might be TRBD1 (5 bases). The V and J ends lost 8 bases and 4 bases respectively, with 14 bases between them. The germline CDR1 and CDR2 sequences are MNHEY and SMNVEV (reference sequence). The CDR3 is made up of 13 amino acids. The CDR3 protein is CASHLSQGTEAFF. The DNA for the CDR3 is TGTGCCAGCCACCTTTCTCAGGGCACTGAAGCTTTCTTT.

The chain carries TRBV4-2 and TRBJ1-3; no definite D call. V lost 0 bases to trimming and J lost 4 bases, with 13 bases between them. CDR1 and CDR2 (germline): LGHNA, YNFKEQ. The CDR3 consists of 16 residues. CDR3 sequence: CASSQDGTRAGNTIYF. Here the CDR3 DNA reads TGTGCCAGCAGCCAAGATGGTACCCGGGCGGGAAACACCATATATTTT.

This clone was picked up one time. The rearrangement uses TRBV5-5 and TRBJ2-5, with D uncertain. This CDR3 region has 13 residues. Germline values: CDR1 SGHKS, CDR2 YYEKEE (reference sequence). Trimming removed 4 bases from V and 9 bases from J, with 16 bases in between. The CDR3 bases are TGTGCCAGCAGCCCCCCCAGCATTACGGCCCAGTACTTC. Translating gives CASSPPSITAQYF.

This sequence joins TRBV5-4 and TRBJ2-4; D assignment may be TRBD1 or TRBD2 (5 bases each). The V and J ends lost 3 bases and 7 bases respectively, with 20 bases between them. This CDR3 is 16 amino acids long. The germline gives CDR1 SGHNT, CDR2 YYREEE (reference sequence). In nucleotides, the CDR3 is TGTGCCAGCAGCTCGATCCCGCCGGGACCAGGGAACATTCAGTACTTC. This gives the protein CASSSIPPGPGNIQYF.

The V call is TRBV9, the J call TRBJ1-4, with D possibly being TRBD1 (6 bases). The V and J ends lost 5 bases and 8 bases respectively, with 13 bases between them. Per the germline V gene, CDR1 is SGDLS and CDR2 is YYNGEE. This CDR3 has 13 residues. CDR3 protein: CASSNTGIEKLFF. CDR3 coding DNA: TGTGCCAGCAGTAATACAGGGATAGAAAAACTGTTTTTT.

DNA for the CDR3: TGCGCCAGCAGCTTGTCATTAGCGGGGGGGTCCTACAATGAGCAGTTCTTC. It specifies CASSLSLAGGSYNEQFF. The chain links TRBV5-1 to TRBJ2-1, with 11 positions matching TRBD2. Germline V gene data show CDR1 as SGHRS and CDR2 as YFSETQ. The CDR3 loop spans 17 amino acids. Germline trimming cut 1 base from V and 1 base from J; bases unmatched to any gene: 4.

This clone qualifies as medium-sized. The genes are TRBV4-2 and TRBJ2-1; tentatively, D is TRBD2 (6 bases). Deletions cut 2 bases from V and 5 bases from J, with 13 bases between. The V gene's germline CDR1 is LGHNA and CDR2 YNFKEQ. The length of the CDR3 is 15 residues. CDR3 nucleotide sequence: TGTGCCAGCAGCCAATACCTCGGGGAGGACAATGAGCAGTTCTTC. Translated: CASSQYLGEDNEQFF.

V and J are TRBV20-1 and TRBJ2-7; D gene unclear. The CDR3 length is 10 residues. The V and J ends lost 6 bases and 6 bases respectively, with 9 bases between them. Per the germline V gene, CDR1 is DFQATT and CDR2 is SNEGSKA (reference sequence). Here the CDR3 reads CSAELSEQYF. CDR3 bases: TGCAGTGCAGAGCTTTCCGAGCAGTACTTC.

Written as DNA, the CDR3 is TGTGCCAGCAACCCGACAGTCACCGGGGAGCTGTTTTTT. Translation gives CASNPTVTGELFF. V and J are TRBV5-5 and TRBJ2-2; tentatively, D is TRBD1 (5 bases). This CDR3 is built from 13 residues. V was shortened by 6 bases and J by 4 bases, with 10 bases between the two germline ends. The germline V gene has CDR1 SGHKS and CDR2 YYEKEE (reference sequence).

In this sample, this clone turned up once. The chain links TRBV6-4 to TRBJ1-1; D call uncertain. Trimming removed 3 bases at V and 3 bases at J, with 8 bases between. The CDR3 covers 13 residues. Germline V lookup: CDR1 MRHNA, CDR2 SNTAGT. CDR3 bases: TGTGCCAGCAGTGAATGGAGGGACACTGAAGCTTTCTTT. It yields the protein CASSEWRDTEAFF.

The V gene is TRBV30, the J gene TRBJ2-1, with 7 positions matching TRBD2. CDR3 length: 14 amino acids. The trim removed 2 bases at V and 2 bases at J, leaving 3 bases unmatched. Germline V CDR1 and CDR2: GTSNPN, SVGIG (reference sequence). The CDR3 sequence: CAWSFGGAYNEQFF. CDR3 sequence (DNA): TGTGCCTGGAGTTTTGGGGGGGCCTACAATGAGCAGTTCTTC. The variable domain in full, with the rest retrieved from reference TRBV30 and TRBJ2-1, is SQTIHQWPATLVQPVGSPLSLECTVEGTSNPNLYWYRQAAGRGLQLLFYSVGIGQISSEVPQNLSASRPQDRQFILSSKKLLLSDSGFYLCAWSFGGAYNEQFFGPGTRLTVL.

J is TRBJ1-3 and V is TRBV5-1; D might be TRBD1 (6 bases). Germline V gene lookup returns CDR1 SGHRS and CDR2 YFSETQ. V gave up 4 bases and J gave up 0 bases, with 11 bases separating them. The CDR3 totals 15 residues. CDR3 sequence reads: CASSIAGVSGNTIYF. The CDR3 DNA sequence: TGCGCCAGCAGCATAGCAGGGGTCTCTGGAAACACCATATATTTT.

This sequence joins TRBV5-4 and TRBJ2-5; the D is unclear. In germline, CDR1 is SGHNT, CDR2 YYREEE (reference sequence). The CDR3 is 16 amino acids. The V end lost 0 bases, the J end lost 4 bases, and 16 bases lay between the germline ends. CDR3 protein: CASSLDERTVRETQYF. CDR3 DNA: TGTGCCAGCAGCTTGGACGAACGGACGGTCCGAGAGACCCAGTACTTC.

The CDR3 coding sequence is TGTGCCATCAGTGGCGGGGGGGTGGGCAATGAGCAGTTCTTC. Protein sequence: CAISGGGVGNEQFF. The V gene is TRBV10-3, the J gene TRBJ2-1; 9 bases align to TRBD2. Looked up from germline, CDR1 is ENHRY and CDR2 is SYGVKD. There are 14 residues in the CDR3. The trim removed 4 bases at V and 6 bases at J, leaving 4 bases unmatched.

The CDR3, as DNA: TGCAGTGCTAGAGATCATCTAGGGCAGTTCTTC. Translating it yields CSARDHLGQFF. The chain has TRBV20-1 and TRBJ2-1; unclear D gene. The CDR3 extends over 11 amino acids. V lost 0 bases, J lost 12 bases, and 9 bases lay in between. Germline assignment: CDR1 DFQATT and CDR2 SNEGSKA (reference sequence).

The rearrangement joins TRBV15 to TRBJ2-4, with D hard to call. V was trimmed by 0 bases and J by 0 bases, leaving 0 bases between them. The CDR3 spans 13 residues. The germline V gene encodes CDR1 LNHNV and CDR2 YYDKDF (reference sequence). Written as DNA, the CDR3 is TGTGCCACCAGCAGAGAAGCCAAAAACATTCAGTACTTC. Amino acids: CATSREAKNIQYF.

This sequence joins TRBV6-6 and TRBJ2-5, with D unclear. There are 11 residues in the CDR3. Looked up from germline, CDR1 is MNHNY and CDR2 is SVGAGI (reference sequence). V gave up 0 bases and J gave up 7 bases, with 3 bases separating them. CDR3 region: CASSYSVTQYF. The CDR3 region has the DNA TGTGCCAGCAGTTACTCGGTGACCCAGTACTTC.